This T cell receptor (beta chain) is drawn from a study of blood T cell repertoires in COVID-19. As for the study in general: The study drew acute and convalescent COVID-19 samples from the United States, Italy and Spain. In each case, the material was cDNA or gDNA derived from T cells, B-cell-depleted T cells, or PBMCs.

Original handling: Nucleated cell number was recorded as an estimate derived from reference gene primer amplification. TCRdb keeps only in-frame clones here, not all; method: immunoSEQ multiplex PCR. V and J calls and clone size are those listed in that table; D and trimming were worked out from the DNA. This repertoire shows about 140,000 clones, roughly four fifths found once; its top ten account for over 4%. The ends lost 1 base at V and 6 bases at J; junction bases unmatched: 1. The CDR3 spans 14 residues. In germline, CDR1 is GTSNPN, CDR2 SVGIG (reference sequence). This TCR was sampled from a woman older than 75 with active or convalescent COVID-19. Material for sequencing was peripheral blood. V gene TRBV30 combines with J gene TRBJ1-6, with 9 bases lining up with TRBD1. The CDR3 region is CAWSGTGVNSPLHF. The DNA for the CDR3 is TGTGCCTGGAGTGGGACAGGGGTTAATTCACCCCTCCACTTT.